Given below is one T cell receptor beta chain in context. TCRdb derives one entry per CDR3 protein from the 5' RACE reads, leaving out DNA. Its table records approximately 440,000 distinct CDR3 sequences. This entry belongs to a study of T cells expressing NK-cell markers. Study at large: The study sequenced eight donors, seven HCMV-seropositive and one seronegative.

Per the germline V gene, CDR1 is SGHRS and CDR2 is YFSETQ. CDR3 length: 15 amino acids. The chain carries TRBV5-1 and TRBJ2-5; the TCRdb D gene call, TRBD1, has no DNA to confirm it. The receptor was derived from a woman between 45 and 65 years old in good health. The sample was blood T cells: a sorted CD56 or NKG2C T cell subset, CD4+ or CD8+ T cells, or bulk PBMC T cells (not recorded which). This CDR3 is CASSWGDRGWETQYF.